This T cell receptor beta chain was retrieved from a study of T cells in Graves' hyperthyroidism and ophthalmopathy (dated by TCRdb to about 2019). Background for the entire study: Peripheral blood samples were taken at initial diagnosis, before any treatment was given. For training and testing, the 80 to 100 patients in the discovery cohort were randomly divided in a 7:3 ratio. A discovery cohort of around 100 patients, 43 with Graves' ophthalmopathy and 55 to 60 with stable Graves' hyperthyroidism, was used to find distinguishing TCR V-J signatures. The paper reports TCR Vbeta CDR3 sequencing of about 140 peripheral blood samples: 40 or so ophthalmopathy, 70 to 85 hyperthyroidism and 17 progressor patients. After sampling, hyperthyroidism patients received methimazole starting at 30 mg daily, and ophthalmopathy patients received high-dose intravenous methylprednisolone. Prospective prediction of ophthalmopathy was tested in an independent validation cohort of approximately 19 hyperthyroidism patients and 15 to 17 patients who later progressed to ophthalmopathy. Thyroid tissue and blood T-cell repertoires from about 6 Graves' hyperthyroidism patients were also compared in the study.

Per the germline V gene, KGHDR is the CDR1 and SFDVKD is the CDR2. The CDR3 covers 13 residues, taking in both the cysteine and the phenylalanine. The entry retains the CDR3 DNA only, 39 bases that are in frame from base 1. The V end loses 1 base and the J end loses 1 base, and a stretch of 2 bases separates them. The TCR beta CDR3 regions were amplified from the RNA transcripts. The TCR CDR3 was subjected to a first round of RT-PCR using the HTBI primer set and the Qiagen OneStep RT-PCR kit. Libraries were constructed in a second round of multiplex PCR, after which size selection and purification were performed. Sequencing of the libraries was done on an Illumina HiSeq2000 using paired-end 100 bp reads. On the study's bioinformatics: SOAPnuke was used to process the raw data, with reads discarded if the reads contained adapters or uncalled bases, had a mean Phred below 15, or lacked an exact constant-primer or identifier match. COPE v1.2.5 was used to merge the high-quality paired reads, and each unique nucleotide sequence was defined as a clonotype. MiTCR v1.1 was used to align clonotypes to the IMGT TRBV, TRBD and TRBJ reference segments. Only V-J combinations with frequency above 0.0001, covering about 99% of repertoires, were analysed. A TCS score was defined as the ratio of F50 (clonal expansion) to E x V (chaos), with BLOSUM62-based TCRdist applied between CDR3 peptides within each V-J. Welch's t-statistics and random forest reduced 500 to 650 V-J features to roughly 13, which were used in a naive Bayes classifier (R e1071). The raw public data were reprocessed by TCRdb itself: fastp quality trimming at Q25, MiXCR clonotype calling, in-frame beta chains only. Each record represents a unique CDR3 protein, reported with the most common genes and DNA among its rows. TCRdb's processing, not the authors', yielded these V and J calls. This sample is represented by 650,000 to 700,000 distinct CDR3 sequences; roughly 17% of them were singletons. About a sixth of the sample belongs to the ten largest clones.

Stable Graves' hyperthyroidism was defined as the absence of progression to ophthalmopathy over 18 months of follow-up. Hyperthyroidism patients were aged 18 to 65 years and newly diagnosed, with disease duration of less than 2 months. Patients with uncontrolled infections, other autoimmune diseases, pregnancy or lactation were excluded. Diagnoses relied on clinical symptoms, serum thyroxine and TRAb, thyroid ultrasound and orbital computed tomography. PBMCs were isolated from more than 8 ml of fresh peripheral blood by Ficoll-Paque density gradient centrifugation. Total RNA was extracted with Trizol reagent, and quality was checked on an Agilent 2100 Bioanalyzer. As regards this clonotype: The target of this receptor is not known. It has no much larger one-base neighbor in the sample; base qualities were not kept.

On the study overall, not on this receptor specifically: Most expanded thyroid clonotypes (frequency above 0.001) were also found in blood, which suggests that blood repertoires may mirror thyroid immune responses. No statistical method was used to fix the sample size in advance, and group allocation was not hidden from the investigators. In validation, progression to ophthalmopathy was predicted by the model with 55% to 71% sensitivity and around 75% specificity, a median of approximately 6.5 months before onset. A model built on a 13 V-J signature distinguished ophthalmopathy from stable hyperthyroidism, reaching roughly 88% sensitivity and about 81% specificity in cross-validation and 80%/75% in testing.

What was sequenced was blood. The chain is made from TRBV24-1 and TRBJ2-3; the D gene is unclear. This sequence was found in a man aged 50 to 60 with Graves' hyperthyroidism. In nucleotide form, the sequence is TGTGCCACCAGTGATTTCCGCACAGATACGCAGTATTTT. Its translation reads: CATSDFRTDTQYF.